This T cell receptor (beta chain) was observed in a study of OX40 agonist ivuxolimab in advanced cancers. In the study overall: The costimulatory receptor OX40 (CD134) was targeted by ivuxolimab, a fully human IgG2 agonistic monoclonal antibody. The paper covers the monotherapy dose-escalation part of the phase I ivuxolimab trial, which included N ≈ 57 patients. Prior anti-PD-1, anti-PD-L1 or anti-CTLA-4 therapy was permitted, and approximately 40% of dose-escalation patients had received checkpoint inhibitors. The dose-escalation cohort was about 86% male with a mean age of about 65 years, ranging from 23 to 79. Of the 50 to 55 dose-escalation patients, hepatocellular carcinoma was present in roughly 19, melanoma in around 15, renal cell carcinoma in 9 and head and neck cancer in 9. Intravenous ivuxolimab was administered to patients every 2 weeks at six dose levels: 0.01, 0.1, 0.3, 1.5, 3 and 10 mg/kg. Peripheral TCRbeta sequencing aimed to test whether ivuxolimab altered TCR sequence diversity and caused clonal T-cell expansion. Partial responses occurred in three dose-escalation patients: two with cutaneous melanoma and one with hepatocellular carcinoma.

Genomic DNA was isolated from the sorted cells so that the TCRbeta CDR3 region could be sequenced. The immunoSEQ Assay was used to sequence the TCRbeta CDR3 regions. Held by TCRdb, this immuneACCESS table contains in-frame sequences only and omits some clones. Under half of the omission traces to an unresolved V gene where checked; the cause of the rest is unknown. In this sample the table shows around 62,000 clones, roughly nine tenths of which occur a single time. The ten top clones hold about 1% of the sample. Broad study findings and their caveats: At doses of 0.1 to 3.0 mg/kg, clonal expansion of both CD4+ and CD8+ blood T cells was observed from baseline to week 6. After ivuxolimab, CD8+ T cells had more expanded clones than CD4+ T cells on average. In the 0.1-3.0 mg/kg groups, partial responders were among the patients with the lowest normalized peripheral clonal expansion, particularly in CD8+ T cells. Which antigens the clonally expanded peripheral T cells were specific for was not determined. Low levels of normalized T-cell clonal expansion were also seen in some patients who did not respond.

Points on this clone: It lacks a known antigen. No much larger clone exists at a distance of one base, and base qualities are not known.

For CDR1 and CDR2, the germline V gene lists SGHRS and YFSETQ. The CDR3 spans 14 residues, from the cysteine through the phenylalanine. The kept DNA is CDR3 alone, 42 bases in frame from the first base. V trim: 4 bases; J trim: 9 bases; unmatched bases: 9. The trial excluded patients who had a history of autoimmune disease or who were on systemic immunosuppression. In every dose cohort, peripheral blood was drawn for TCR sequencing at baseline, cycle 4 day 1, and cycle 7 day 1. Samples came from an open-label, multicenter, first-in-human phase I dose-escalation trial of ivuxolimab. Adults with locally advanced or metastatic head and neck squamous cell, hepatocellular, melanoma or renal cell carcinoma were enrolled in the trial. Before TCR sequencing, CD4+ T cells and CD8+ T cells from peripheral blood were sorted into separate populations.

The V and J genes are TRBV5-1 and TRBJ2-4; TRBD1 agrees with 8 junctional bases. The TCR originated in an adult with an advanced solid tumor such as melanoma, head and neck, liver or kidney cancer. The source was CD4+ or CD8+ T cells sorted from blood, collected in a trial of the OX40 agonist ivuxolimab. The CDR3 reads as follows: CASSGSTGAVIQYF. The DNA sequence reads TGCGCCAGCAGCGGGTCGACAGGGGCAGTCATTCAGTACTTC.